This TCR beta chain derives from a study of cytomegalovirus exposure and HLA in healthy donors. Regarding the study as a whole: Reportedly, HLA-A and HLA-B alleles of most subjects were accurately predicted from TCR beta. Presence/absence analyses took donor sequencing depth as roughly uniform.

Germline values: CDR1 SGHVS, CDR2 FNYEAQ. The CDR3 runs to 16 residues. Trimming cost V 1 base and J 6 bases, with 17 bases left between them. 60 Vbeta and 13 Jbeta primers were used in PCR. Repertoires were generated with immunoSEQ multiplex PCR, while TCRdb's copy carries only in-frame clones and drops some. This repertoire shows about 99,000 clones, 79% found once; its top ten account for roughly 4%. A word on this clone: Its target is not known.

J is TRBJ2-3 and V is TRBV7-6; no clear D. Material for sequencing was PBMCs. The clonotype comes from a man aged 45-60 years in good health and CMV-seropositive. The CDR3 protein is CASSLVNDRARDTQYF. For the CDR3, the DNA is TGTGCCAGCAGCTTAGTAAATGACCGAGCTAGGGATACGCAGTATTTT. Together with reference TRBV7-6 and TRBJ2-3, the CDR3 gives the full variable domain: GAGVSQSPRYKVTKRGQDVALRCDPISGHVSLYWYRQALGQGPEFLTYFNYEAQQDKSGLPNDRFSAERPEGSISTLTIQRTEQRDSAMYRCASSLVNDRARDTQYFGPGTRLTVL.